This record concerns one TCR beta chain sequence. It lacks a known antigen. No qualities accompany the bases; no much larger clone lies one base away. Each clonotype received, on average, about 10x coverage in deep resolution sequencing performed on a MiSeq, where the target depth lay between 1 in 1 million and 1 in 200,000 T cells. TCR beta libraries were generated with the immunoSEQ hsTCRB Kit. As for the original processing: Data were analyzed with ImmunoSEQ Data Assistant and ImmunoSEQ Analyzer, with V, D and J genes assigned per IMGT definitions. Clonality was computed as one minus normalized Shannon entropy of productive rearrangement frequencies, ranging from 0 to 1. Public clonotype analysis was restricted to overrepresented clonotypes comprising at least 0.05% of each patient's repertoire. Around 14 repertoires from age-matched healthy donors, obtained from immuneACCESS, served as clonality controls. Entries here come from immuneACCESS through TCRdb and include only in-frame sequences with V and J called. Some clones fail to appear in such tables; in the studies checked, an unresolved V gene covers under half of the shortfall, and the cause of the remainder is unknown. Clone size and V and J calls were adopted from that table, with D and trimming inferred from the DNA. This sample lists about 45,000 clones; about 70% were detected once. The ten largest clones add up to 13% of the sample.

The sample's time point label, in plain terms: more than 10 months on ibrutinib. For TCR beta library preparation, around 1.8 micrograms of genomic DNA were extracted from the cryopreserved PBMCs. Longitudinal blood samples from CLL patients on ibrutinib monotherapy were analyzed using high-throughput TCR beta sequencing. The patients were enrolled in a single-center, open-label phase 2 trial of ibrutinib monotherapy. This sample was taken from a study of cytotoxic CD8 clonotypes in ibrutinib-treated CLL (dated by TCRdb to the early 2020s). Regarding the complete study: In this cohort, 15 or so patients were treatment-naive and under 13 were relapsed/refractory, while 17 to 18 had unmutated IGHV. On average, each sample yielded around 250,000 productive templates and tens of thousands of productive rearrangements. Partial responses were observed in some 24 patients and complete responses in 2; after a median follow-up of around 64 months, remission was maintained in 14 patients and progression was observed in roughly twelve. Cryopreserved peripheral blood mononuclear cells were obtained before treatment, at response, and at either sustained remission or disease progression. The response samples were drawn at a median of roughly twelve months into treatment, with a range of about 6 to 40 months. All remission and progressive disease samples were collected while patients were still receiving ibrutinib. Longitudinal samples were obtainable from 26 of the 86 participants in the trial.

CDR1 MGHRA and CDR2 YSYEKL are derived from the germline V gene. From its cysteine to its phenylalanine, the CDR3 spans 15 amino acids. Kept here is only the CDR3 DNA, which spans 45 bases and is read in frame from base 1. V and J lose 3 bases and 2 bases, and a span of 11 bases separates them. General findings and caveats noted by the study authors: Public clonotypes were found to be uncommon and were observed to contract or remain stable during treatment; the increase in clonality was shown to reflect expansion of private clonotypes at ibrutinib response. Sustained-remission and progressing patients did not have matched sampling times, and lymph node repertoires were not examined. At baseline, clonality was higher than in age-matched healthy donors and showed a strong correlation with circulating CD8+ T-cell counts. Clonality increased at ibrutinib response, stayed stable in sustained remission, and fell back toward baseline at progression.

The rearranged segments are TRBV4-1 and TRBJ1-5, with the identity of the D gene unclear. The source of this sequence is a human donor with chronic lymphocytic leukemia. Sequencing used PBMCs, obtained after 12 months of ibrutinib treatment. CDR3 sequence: CASSHEPGGNQPQHF. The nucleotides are TGCGCCAGCAGCCACGAGCCTGGCGGCAATCAGCCCCAGCATTTT.